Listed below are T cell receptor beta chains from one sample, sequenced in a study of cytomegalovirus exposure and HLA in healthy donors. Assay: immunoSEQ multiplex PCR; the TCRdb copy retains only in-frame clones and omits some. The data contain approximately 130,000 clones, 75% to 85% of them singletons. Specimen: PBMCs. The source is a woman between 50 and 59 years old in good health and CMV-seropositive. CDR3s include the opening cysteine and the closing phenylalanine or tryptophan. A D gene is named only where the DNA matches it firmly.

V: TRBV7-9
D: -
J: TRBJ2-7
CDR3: CASSGQRGLGYEQYF
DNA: TGTGCCAGCAGCGGACAGCGAGGCTTGGGATACGAGCAGTACTTC

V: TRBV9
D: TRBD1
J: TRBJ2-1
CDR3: CASSTLGQSAGLNEQFF
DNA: TGTGCCAGCAGCACCCTGGGACAGTCGGCGGGTCTCAATGAGCAGTTCTTC

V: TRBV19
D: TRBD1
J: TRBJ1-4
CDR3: CASSPPGQGFEKLFF
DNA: TGTGCCAGTAGCCCCCCCGGACAGGGATTCGAAAAACTGTTTTTT

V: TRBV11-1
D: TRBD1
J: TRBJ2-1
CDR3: CASKRQGRLNEQFF
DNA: TGTGCCAGCAAGAGACAGGGGAGGTTGAATGAGCAGTTCTTC

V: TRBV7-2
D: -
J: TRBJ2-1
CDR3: CASSLQGWNEQFF
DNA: TGTGCCAGCAGCTTACAGGGTTGGAATGAGCAGTTCTTC

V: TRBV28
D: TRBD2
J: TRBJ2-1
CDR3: CASSPTSGRPNEQFF
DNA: TGTGCCAGCAGTCCTACTAGCGGGAGACCTAATGAGCAGTTCTTC

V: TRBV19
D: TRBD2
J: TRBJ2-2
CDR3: CASLLAGNTGELFF
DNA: TGTGCCAGTTTGCTAGCGGGCAACACCGGGGAGCTGTTTTTT

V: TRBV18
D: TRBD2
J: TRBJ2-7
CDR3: CASSPPGLAGYEQYF
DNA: TGTGCCAGCTCACCACCGGGACTAGCGGGGTACGAGCAGTACTTC

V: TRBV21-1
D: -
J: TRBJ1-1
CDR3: CASSKDGENTEAFF
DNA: TGTGCCAGCAGCAAAGACGGGGAGAACACTGAAGCTTTCTTT

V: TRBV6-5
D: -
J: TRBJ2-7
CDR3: CASSYLAGEGYEQYF
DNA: TGTGCCAGCAGTTACCTGGCAGGGGAAGGGTACGAGCAGTACTTC